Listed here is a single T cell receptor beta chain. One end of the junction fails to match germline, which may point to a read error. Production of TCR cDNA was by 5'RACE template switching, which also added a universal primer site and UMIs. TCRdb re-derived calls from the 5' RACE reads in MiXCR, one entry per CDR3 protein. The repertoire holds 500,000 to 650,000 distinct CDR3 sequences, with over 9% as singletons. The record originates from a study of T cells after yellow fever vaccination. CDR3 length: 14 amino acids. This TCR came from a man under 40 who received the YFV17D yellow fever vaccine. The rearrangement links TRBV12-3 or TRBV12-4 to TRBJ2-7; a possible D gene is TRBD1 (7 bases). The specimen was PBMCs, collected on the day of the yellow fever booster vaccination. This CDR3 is CASSPGGQLGEQHF. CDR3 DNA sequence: TGTGCCAGCAGTCCCGGGGGACAGCTTGGCGAGCAGCACTTC.